This T cell receptor (beta chain) was identified in a study of blood T cell repertoires in COVID-19 (TCRdb year 2020). Regarding the complete study: The collaborator samples originated in the United States, Italy and Spain and spanned the acute and convalescent phases of COVID-19. Samples came from the ongoing ImmuneRACE study (first 160 participants) plus 1,254 subjects from 6 global collaborators. The material from the prospective study consisted of cDNA or gDNA derived from T cells, B-cell-depleted T cells, or PBMCs. The sample metadata nearly always contained a de-identified subject ID, COVID-19 status, age in years and sex. The dataset comprised deeply sampled blood TCRbeta repertoires from subjects exposed to, actively infected with, or recovered from COVID-19. The repertoires were released in a freely available public database intended as a resource for research on the immune response to SARS-CoV-2. Where available, HLA class I and class II types were obtained from metadata supplied by the sample provider rather than from assay-based typing. Results the study describes overall, beyond this receptor: The amount of clinical and demographic metadata varied by source and participant and was provided uncurated.

Participants in the prospective study were aged roughly 18 to 89 years, lived in 20 to 30 United States geographic areas, and enrolled through a virtual design. In the prospective study, participants were assigned to cohorts based on the clinical history participants reported in a screening survey and a study questionnaire. For ImmuneRACE Cohort 3, a participant was defined as recovered based on two consecutive negative NP/OP PCR tests, clearance by a healthcare professional, or resolution of symptoms. Mobile phlebotomists in the prospective study collected whole blood, serum and a nasopharyngeal or oropharyngeal swab from every participant. Prospective study participants could optionally give additional blood draws and questionnaires over an approximately 2-month period. Before DNA extraction, prospective study blood samples were shipped either frozen or at room temperature. This clone has only one observation. The antigen it binds to is not known. No much larger clonotype is one base removed from it; base qualities were not supplied.

TCRbeta CDR3 regions were amplified from genomic DNA using the immunoSEQ Assay, a bias-controlled multiplex PCR. Per the original workflow: Nucleated cell counts per sample were estimated from amplification of reference gene primers within the assay. To quantify the absolute abundance of each unique TCRbeta CDR3 rearrangement, sequence reads were collapsed and filtered. Productive Simpson clonality was computed per sample as the square root of Simpson's diversity index over productive rearrangements. Entries here come from immuneACCESS through TCRdb and include only in-frame sequences with V and J called. Some clones fail to appear in such tables; in the studies checked, an unresolved V gene covers under half of the shortfall, and the cause of the remainder is unknown. V, J and clone size were drawn from that table, and D and trimming were deduced from the DNA. This sample has about 150,000 clones in its table, and 70% to 90% of those were observed once. Roughly 3.9% of the sample comes from the top ten.

This TCR derives from a man aged 45-65 years who had recovered from COVID-19. The sequencing input was PBMCs or T cells enriched from blood (not recorded which).

The DNA reads as follows: TGTGCCAGCAGCTTGGGGAGGAAGAACACTGAAGCTTTCTTT. Translated, this is CASSLGRKNTEAFF. The V gene is TRBV5-4 and the J gene is TRBJ1-1, with the D gene not clear enough to name. Taken from the germline V gene (reference sequence), the CDR1 and CDR2 loops are SGHNT and YYREEE. The CDR3 spans 14 residues, from the cysteine through the phenylalanine. Kept here is only the CDR3 DNA, which spans 42 bases and is read in frame from base 1. The junction shows trimming of 0 bases on V and 1 base on J, plus 7 bases between the germline ends.